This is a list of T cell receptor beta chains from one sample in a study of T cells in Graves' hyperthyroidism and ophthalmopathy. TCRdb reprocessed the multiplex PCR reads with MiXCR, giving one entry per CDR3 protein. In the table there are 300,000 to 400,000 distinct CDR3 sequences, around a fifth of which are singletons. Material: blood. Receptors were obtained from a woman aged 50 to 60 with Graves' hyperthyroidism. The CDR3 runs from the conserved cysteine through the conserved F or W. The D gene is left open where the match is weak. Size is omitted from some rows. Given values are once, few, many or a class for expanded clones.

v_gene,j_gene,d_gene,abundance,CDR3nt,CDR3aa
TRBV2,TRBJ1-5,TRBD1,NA,TGTGCCAGCAGTGTGACAGGGGGCGCAGATCAGCCCCAGCATTTT,CASSVTGGADQPQHF
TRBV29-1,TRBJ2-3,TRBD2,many,TGCAGCGCGGGACTAGCGGGGAGCACAGATACGCAGTATTTT,CSAGLAGSTDTQYF
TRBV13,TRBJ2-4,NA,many,TGTGCCAGCAGCTTTGCCGGTCAAGCCAAAAACATTCAGTACTTC,CASSFAGQAKNIQYF
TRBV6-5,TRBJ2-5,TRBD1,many,TGTGCCAGCAGTTACTCGACAGGGGGGTACCAAGAGACCCAGTACTTC,CASSYSTGGYQETQYF
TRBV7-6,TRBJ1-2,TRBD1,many,TGTGCCAGCAGCTTTGGACAGGGGGATGGCTACACCTTC,CASSFGQGDGYTF
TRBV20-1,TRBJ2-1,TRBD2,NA,TGCAGTGCTAGAGATGGTAGCGGGAATGAGCAGTTCTTC,CSARDGSGNEQFF
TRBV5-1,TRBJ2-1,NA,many,TGCGCCAGCAGCCCCCCGTCGCCGAATGAGCAGTTCTTC,CASSPPSPNEQFF
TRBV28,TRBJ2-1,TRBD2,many,TGTGCCAGCAGTCCAACCTCTAGCGGGAGGGCCGGGTCCTACAATGAGCAGTTCTTC,CASSPTSSGRAGSYNEQFF
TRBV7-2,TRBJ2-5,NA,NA,TGTGCCAGCAGCTCCTCCCTCGACATCACCCTCTACTTC,CASSSSLDITLYF
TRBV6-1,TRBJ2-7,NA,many,TGTGCCAGCAGTGAAGTCACAGGGTTACGAGGTGTCGAGCAGTACTTC,CASSEVTGLRGVEQYF
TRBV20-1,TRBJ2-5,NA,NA,TGCAGTGCCTGGAGGGCGGCCGAGACCCAGTACTTC,CSAWRAAETQYF
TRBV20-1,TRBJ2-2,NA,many,TGCAGTGCTAGAGACAGGGTCACCGGGGAGCTGTTTTTT,CSARDRVTGELFF
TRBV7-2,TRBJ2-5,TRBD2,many,TGTGCCAGCAGTTTTAGCGGGCGAAAGACCCAGTACTTC,CASSFSGRKTQYF
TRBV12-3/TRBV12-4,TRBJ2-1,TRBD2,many,TGTGCCAGCAGTTTCGGACTAGCGGGTTACAATGAGCAGTTCTTC,CASSFGLAGYNEQFF
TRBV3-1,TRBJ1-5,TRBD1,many,TGTGCCAGCAGCCAAAGGACGACCGGGACAGGATATAGCAATCAGCCCCAGCATTTT,CASSQRTTGTGYSNQPQHF
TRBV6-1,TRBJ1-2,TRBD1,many,TGTGCCAGCAGTCGCGGACAGGGGGTTGGTGGCTACACCTTC,CASSRGQGVGGYTF
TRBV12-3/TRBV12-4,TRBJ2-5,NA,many,TGTGCCAGCAGTCGCCGGGACAAAGAGACCCAGTACTTC,CASSRRDKETQYF
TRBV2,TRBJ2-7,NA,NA,TGTGCCAGCAGCCTCCCGGGCGAGCTGAGCTCCTACGAGCAGTACTTC,CASSLPGELSSYEQYF
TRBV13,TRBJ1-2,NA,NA,TGTGCCAGCAGCTTTGGGGGCAGGGACTCTGGCTACACCTTC,CASSFGGRDSGYTF
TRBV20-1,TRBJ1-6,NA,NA,TGCAGTGCTAGAGGGACCGGGACAAGAGGTTCACCCCTCCACTTT,CSARGTGTRGSPLHF
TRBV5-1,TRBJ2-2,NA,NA,TGCGCCAGCAGCCCCCAGGGGCCGGCCCTACCCGGGGAGCTGTTTTTT,CASSPQGPALPGELFF
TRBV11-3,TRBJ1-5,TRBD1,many,TGTGCCAGCACCCCGGACAGGGACAATCAGCCCCAGCATTTT,CASTPDRDNQPQHF
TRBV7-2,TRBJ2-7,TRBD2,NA,TGTGCCAGCAGTTCAGCTAGCGGGGGCTACGAGCAGTACTTC,CASSSASGGYEQYF
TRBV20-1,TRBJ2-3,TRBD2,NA,TGCAGTGCTAGAGATCGGGCCCTAGCGGGGGGGGGAGATACGCAGTATTTT,CSARDRALAGGGDTQYF
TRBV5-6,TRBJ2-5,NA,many,TGTGCCAGCAGCGAGATGAAGGGACGATCAGAGACCCAGTACTTC,CASSEMKGRSETQYF
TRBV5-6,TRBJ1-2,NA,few,TGTGCCAGCAGCATTACAGGGACCACTAACTATGGCTACACCTTC,CASSITGTTNYGYTF
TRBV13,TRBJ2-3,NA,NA,TGTGCCAGCAGCAACGAGGGTCAGACAGATACGCAGTATTTT,CASSNEGQTDTQYF
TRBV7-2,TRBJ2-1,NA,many,TGTGCCAGCAGCTTAGTGGGGACGGCGATTTGGGATGAGCAGTTCTTC,CASSLVGTAIWDEQFF
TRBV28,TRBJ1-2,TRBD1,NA,TGTGCCAGCAGCCAGGGGGCCAGCTATGGCTACACCTTC,CASSQGASYGYTF
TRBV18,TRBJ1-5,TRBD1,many,TGTGCCAGCTCACCCCAAGGACAGGGGGTTCAGCCCCAGCATTTT,CASSPQGQGVQPQHF
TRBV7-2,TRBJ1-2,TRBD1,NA,TGTGCCAGCAGCTCTAACCAGGGGGAACCGGATGGCTACACCTTC,CASSSNQGEPDGYTF
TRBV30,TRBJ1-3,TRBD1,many,TGTGCCTGGAGTGTAGTAATGGGACAGGGCTCAATATATTTT,CAWSVVMGQGSIYF
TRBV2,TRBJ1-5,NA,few,TGTGCCAGCAGCGCCGACAGGCTTTTAGGCAATCAGCCCCAGCATTTT,CASSADRLLGNQPQHF
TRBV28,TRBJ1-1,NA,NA,TGTGCCAGCAAGGACACAAAGACTGAAGCTTTCTTT,CASKDTKTEAFF
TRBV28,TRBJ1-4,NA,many,TGTGCCAGCACTCCGCAGGCCCTTCATAATGAAAAACTGTTTTTT,CASTPQALHNEKLFF
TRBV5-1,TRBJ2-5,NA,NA,TGCGCCAGCAGCTTGGGCCGGGAGACCTCGGCCCAGTACTTC,CASSLGRETSAQYF
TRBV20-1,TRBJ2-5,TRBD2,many,TGCAGTGCTCGCGTAGGGACTAGCTATCAAGAGACCCAGTACTTC,CSARVGTSYQETQYF
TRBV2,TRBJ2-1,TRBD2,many,TGTGCCAGCAGTGAGGAGGCCGGGACTAGCTCCAATGAGCAGTTCTTC,CASSEEAGTSSNEQFF
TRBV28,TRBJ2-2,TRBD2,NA,TGTGCCAGCAGTTTCACTAGCGGGGGGGCTCAAACCGGGGAGCTGTTTTTT,CASSFTSGGAQTGELFF